The following is a T cell receptor beta chain sequence with its context. An end of the junction does not agree with germline; a read error may underlie this. These data belong to a study of T cell changes during pregnancy in multiple sclerosis. Sequenced by immunoSEQ multiplex PCR; TCRdb stores in-frame clones only, minus some. Of around 130,000 clones in the sample, around 95% are singletons; the top ten hold over 0.35%. The CDR3 is made up of 14 amino acids. Germline assignment: CDR1 SSHAT and CDR2 FNYEAQ (reference sequence). This specimen was peripheral blood, taken after pregnancy. This chain joins TRBV7-7 and TRBJ2-5; 8 bases match TRBD2. This receptor was taken from a female donor with multiple sclerosis, enrolled in a pregnancy study. In nucleotides, the CDR3 is TGTGCTAGCAGCTTAGCGGGGAGAGAGGAGACCCAGTACTTC. As protein: CASSLAGREETQYF.